This T cell receptor (beta chain) was captured by sequencing in a study of patients and donors after allogeneic stem cell transplantation. TCRdb analysed the RT-PCR reads with MiXCR anew, one entry per CDR3 protein. Among 800,000 to 1,000,000 distinct CDR3 sequences listed, roughly 18% were seen once. CDR1 and CDR2 from the germline V gene are SQVTM and ANQGSEA. The V end lost 6 bases, the J end lost 4 bases, and 5 bases lay between the germline ends. CDR3 size: 10 residues. In this sample, this clonotype turned up a few times. The chain combines TRBV29-1 with TRBJ2-3; D gene unclear. The sample taken for sequencing was blood, either unsorted or a sorted T cell fraction (not recorded which). This clonotype originated in a human donor who was either an allogeneic HSCT recipient or a stem cell or donor lymphocyte infusion donor (not recorded which). It is not recorded whose cells these are; they may come from a transplant donor. CDR3 region: CSVQADTQYF. The CDR3 bases are TGCAGCGTCCAGGCAGATACGCAGTATTTT.